These T cell receptor beta chains were read from a single sample in a study of cytomegalovirus exposure and HLA in healthy donors. The repertoire was sequenced with immunoSEQ multiplex PCR; TCRdb's copy has only in-frame clones and lacks some. Among more than 95,000 clones listed, 65% to 85% were seen once. Material: PBMCs. These receptor sequences come from a man aged 50 to 60 in good health and CMV-seropositive. Both conserved end residues are part of each CDR3. Fields, in order: clone size, V gene, J gene, D gene, CDR3 protein, CDR3 DNA. The D gene is left open where the match is weak. Size tells how often a clone was seen (once, few, many) or the class of an expanded clone, and some rows leave it out.

once	TRBV5-1	TRBJ1-4	TRBD1	CASSRQGLRNEKLFF	TGCGCCAGCAGCCGACAGGGGCTCCGTAATGAAAAACTGTTTTTT
NA	TRBV19	TRBJ2-1	NA	CASSIAQGGDEQFF	TGTGCCAGTAGTATCGCCCAGGGGGGAGATGAGCAGTTCTTC
NA	TRBV30	TRBJ2-2	NA	CAWSVPATYANTGELFF	TGTGCCTGGAGTGTACCAGCGACCTATGCGAACACCGGGGAGCTGTTTTTT
NA	TRBV29-1	TRBJ2-3	TRBD2	CSVDAPGGGRDTQYF	TGCAGCGTTGATGCGCCGGGCGGGGGTAGGGATACGCAGTATTTT
NA	TRBV2	TRBJ2-1	NA	CASSVDNEQFF	TGTGCCAGCAGTGTAGACAATGAGCAGTTCTTC
NA	TRBV19	TRBJ2-3	TRBD2	CASGISGRLLRTDTQYF	TGTGCCAGTGGGATAAGCGGGAGATTACTCCGTACAGATACGCAGTATTTT
NA	TRBV9	TRBJ2-2	NA	CASSVGAGTGELFF	TGTGCCAGCAGCGTAGGGGCAGGCACCGGGGAGCTGTTTTTT
NA	TRBV5-5	TRBJ1-4	NA	CASSREAGSTEKLFF	TGTGCCAGCAGCAGGGAGGCAGGGTCGACTGAAAAACTGTTTTTT
NA	TRBV5-6	TRBJ2-7	TRBD2	CASSTGLGTSGRAYEQYF	TGTGCCAGCAGCACCGGGTTGGGAACAAGCGGGAGGGCCTACGAGCAGTACTTC
few	TRBV19	TRBJ1-5	NA	CASGRRENQPQHF	TGTGCCTCCGGACGGAGGGAGAATCAGCCCCAGCATTTT
NA	TRBV2	TRBJ2-1	NA	CASSGVRGSYNEQFF	TGTGCCAGCAGCGGAGTCAGGGGCTCCTACAATGAGCAGTTCTTC
once	TRBV9	TRBJ2-3	TRBD1	CASSRTDRGETDTQYF	TGTGCCAGCAGCCGAACAGACAGGGGCGAAACAGATACGCAGTATTTT
NA	TRBV4-2	TRBJ2-3	TRBD2	CASSQRTSGDTDTQYF	TGTGCCAGCAGCCAGCGGACTAGCGGGGACACAGATACGCAGTATTTT
NA	TRBV7-8	TRBJ1-1	NA	CASSLGGSRGDTEAFF	TGTGCCAGCAGCTTAGGGGGCAGTCGGGGGGACACTGAAGCTTTCTTT
NA	TRBV4-3	TRBJ1-2	NA	CASSQDRGIDGYTF	TGCGCCAGCAGCCAAGACAGGGGCATAGATGGCTACACCTTC
NA	TRBV7-6	TRBJ1-6	NA	CASSLGPARGNSPLHF	TGTGCCAGCAGCTTAGGTCCGGCGAGAGGTAATTCACCCCTCCACTTT
NA	TRBV4-1	TRBJ2-1	NA	CASSHPTGNNEQFF	TGCGCCAGCAGCCACCCAACAGGAAACAATGAGCAGTTCTTC
NA	TRBV28	TRBJ2-5	TRBD1	CASSPGQGGLETQYF	TGTGCCAGCAGTCCAGGACAGGGGGGTCTGGAGACCCAGTACTTC
NA	TRBV19	TRBJ1-2	TRBD1	CASSITGDAGYTF	TGTGCCAGTAGTATAACAGGGGATGCGGGCTACACCTTC
once	TRBV5-8	TRBJ2-7	NA	CASSLYYEQYF	TGTGCCAGCAGCTTATACTACGAGCAGTACTTC
NA	TRBV19	TRBJ2-7	TRBD1	CASSIATGWSYEQYF	TGTGCCAGTAGTATAGCGACAGGGTGGTCCTACGAGCAGTACTTC
NA	TRBV2	TRBJ2-2	TRBD1	CASSRGQGAIGGELFF	TGTGCCAGCAGTCGGGGACAGGGGGCGATTGGCGGGGAGCTGTTTTTT
few	TRBV5-4	TRBJ2-5	NA	CASSSVLHQETQYF	TGTGCCAGCAGCTCAGTCCTTCACCAAGAGACCCAGTACTTC
NA	TRBV29-1	TRBJ1-1	NA	CSAAQGNTEAFF	TGCAGCGCGGCACAGGGAAACACTGAAGCTTTCTTT
once	TRBV4-1	TRBJ2-5	TRBD2	CASSQELAGVGQETQYF	TGCGCCAGCAGCCAAGAACTAGCGGGAGTGGGTCAAGAGACCCAGTACTTC
NA	TRBV19	TRBJ2-3	TRBD1	CASLNRDSLTDTQYF	TGTGCCAGTCTTAACCGGGACAGCCTCACAGATACGCAGTATTTT
NA	TRBV28	TRBJ1-2	NA	CASSLQTGGYTF	TGTGCCAGCAGTTTACAGACAGGTGGCTACACCTTC
NA	TRBV21-1	TRBJ1-2	NA	CASSKVYRGGDYGYTF	TGTGCCAGCAGCAAAGTATACAGGGGAGGTGACTATGGCTACACCTTC
NA	TRBV19	TRBJ1-5	TRBD1	CASTIPDRVQPQHF	TGTGCCAGTACCATACCCGACAGGGTGCAGCCCCAGCATTTT
NA	TRBV30	TRBJ2-5	NA	CACTGRQTQYF	TGTGCCTGCACAGGGCGTCAGACCCAGTACTTC
NA	TRBV29-1	TRBJ2-7	NA	CSVGGDTEVLEQYF	TGCAGCGTTGGTGGGGACACCGAGGTTCTCGAGCAGTACTTC
NA	TRBV7-9	TRBJ2-3	TRBD1	CASSPGQGTDTQYF	TGTGCCAGCAGCCCGGGACAGGGGACAGATACGCAGTATTTT
NA	TRBV19	TRBJ2-7	NA	CASSIGLAHSYEQYF	TGTGCCAGTAGTATAGGGTTAGCGCACTCCTACGAGCAGTACTTC
NA	TRBV2	TRBJ2-1	NA	CASSEARGPYNEQFF	TGTGCCAGCAGTGAAGCGCGGGGACCCTACAATGAGCAGTTCTTC
NA	TRBV5-4	TRBJ1-6	NA	CASSSGHNNSPLHF	TGTGCCAGCAGCTCGGGACATAATAATTCACCCCTCCACTTT
NA	TRBV20-1	TRBJ2-1	TRBD1	CSAHRGKSPFF	TGCAGTGCTCACAGGGGGAAGAGTCCGTTCTTC
NA	TRBV29-1	TRBJ2-3	NA	CSVDLASDTQYF	TGCAGCGTTGATCTAGCGTCAGATACGCAGTATTTT
NA	TRBV29-1	TRBJ2-7	NA	CSVATSFSYEQYF	TGCAGCGTTGCCACATCGTTCTCCTACGAGCAGTACTTC
NA	TRBV18	TRBJ2-1	NA	CASSPPTVEEQFF	TGTGCCAGCTCACCTCCGACGGTGGAGGAGCAGTTCTTC
NA	TRBV7-7	TRBJ2-1	NA	CASSFTTGHRPTKSYNEQFF	TGTGCCAGCAGCTTCACGACGGGACACAGACCTACAAAATCCTACAATGAGCAGTTCTTC
NA	TRBV6-1	TRBJ1-2	NA	CASSVDGQYYGYTF	TGTGCCAGCAGTGTAGACGGACAGTACTATGGCTACACCTTC
NA	TRBV7-8	TRBJ2-3	TRBD2	CASSKLAGVDTQYF	TGTGCCAGCAGCAAACTAGCGGGAGTAGATACGCAGTATTTT
NA	TRBV11-2	TRBJ1-5	NA	CASSQAPRGNQPQHF	TGTGCCAGCAGTCAGGCGCCCCGAGGCAATCAGCCCCAGCATTTT
NA	TRBV27	TRBJ2-1	NA	CASREIADHYNEQFF	TGTGCCAGCAGAGAGATAGCGGACCATTACAATGAGCAGTTCTTC
NA	TRBV7-2	TRBJ2-3	TRBD2	CASSLLAGTDTQYF	TGTGCCAGCAGCTTACTAGCGGGCACAGATACGCAGTATTTT
NA	TRBV28	TRBJ2-7	TRBD2	CASSSDSRGSSGSHSSYEQYF	TGTGCCAGCAGTTCAGATTCCCGAGGTTCTAGCGGGAGTCATAGCTCCTACGAGCAGTACTTC
NA	TRBV10-3	TRBJ1-1	NA	CAITPREAGNTEAFF	TGTGCCATCACCCCGAGGGAGGCGGGGAACACTGAAGCTTTCTTT
few	TRBV2	TRBJ2-7	NA	CASTKTSPHEQYF	TGTGCCAGCACTAAGACTAGTCCCCACGAGCAGTACTTC
once	TRBV27	TRBJ2-4	NA	CASSLVREGNIQYF	TGTGCCAGCAGTTTAGTGCGGGAAGGAAACATTCAGTACTTC
NA	TRBV7-9	TRBJ2-1	NA	CASSLAPGVFQFF	TGTGCCAGCAGCTTGGCCCCCGGGGTTTTTCAGTTCTTC
few	TRBV28	TRBJ1-4	TRBD1	CASSPGRGRTNEKLFF	TGTGCCAGCAGTCCAGGCAGGGGGCGAACTAATGAAAAACTGTTTTTT
NA	TRBV5-4	TRBJ2-1	NA	CASSFWASENNEQFF	TGTGCCAGCTCTTTTTGGGCTAGCGAAAACAATGAGCAGTTCTTC
few	TRBV6-1	TRBJ2-2	TRBD1	CASSSGTGYGELFF	TGTGCCAGCAGCTCCGGGACAGGGTACGGGGAGCTGTTTTTT